This T cell receptor beta chain was profiled in a study of CXCR3-negative and CXCR3-positive naive CD8 T cells (dated by TCRdb to about 2019). General notes on the study: In total, some 150 million TRB reads were obtained, corresponding to roughly 1.5 +/- 0.3 million reads per library. The diversity and physicochemical repertoire analyses included about a dozen donors pooled from two independent experiments. Naive subsets from 5 or 6 donors and memory cells from 3 donors were included in the TRBV-TRBJ cluster analysis.

Beyond this particular receptor, the publication reports: Compared with CXCR3-negative naive cells, CXCR3-positive naive cells had TRB CDR3s with higher hydrophobicity (lower Kidera factor 4), lower energy, and higher strength and volume indices. TRBV-TRBJ usage was similar between naive CXCR3-negative and CXCR3-positive cells from the same donor, while memory cells showed distinct patterns. Both naive subsets had comparably high repertoire diversity, while memory CD8+ T cells had much lower repertoire diversity. Because surface CD5, which has been linked to self-reactivity in mice, was comparable between naive subsets, TCR interaction strength was also inferred from TRB CDR3 physicochemical properties. Because CXCR3 expression was partially decreased after cryopreservation, freshly isolated PBMCs were used for most assays.

Each CD8+ T cell subset was flow-sorted in triplicate, with roughly 310,000 cells per subset placed directly into RLT lysis buffer. Naive CD8+ T cells were defined stringently as CD45RO-CCR7+CD27+CD95- to exclude memory contaminants. Peripheral blood mononuclear cells were isolated from buffy coats using standard density gradient centrifugation. A FACSAria III was used to flow-sort naive CXCR3-negative and CXCR3-positive CD8+ T cells. Total RNA was extracted from sorted cells using an RNeasy Mini Kit. Sequencing was performed on a NextSeq 550. The Human TCR Profiling Kit (MiLaboratory) was used to prepare UMI-labeled 5' RACE TRB cDNA libraries. cDNA synthesis used the entire amount of extracted RNA, and PCR amplification then used the entire amount of cDNA produced. The libraries were made side by side, with each library going through the same number of PCR cycles. The paper's data handling went like this. MIGEC and MiXCR extracted about 50,000 +/- 10,000 unique UMI-labeled TRB cDNA molecules per library, requiring at least two reads per UMI. An average of approximately 40,000 +/- 10,000 functional in-frame TRB CDR3 nucleotide clonotypes without stop codons was found per library. After each sample was downsampled to 5000 UMI-labeled TRB molecules, VDJtools was used to calculate diversity metrics such as normalized Shannon-Wiener and Chao1. VDJtools computed clonotype-size-weighted physicochemical properties of the central five CDR3 residues: interaction energy, strength, volume and Kidera factor 4. Based on TCRdb reprocessing of the reads, there is one entry per CDR3 protein sequence, and DNA is missing. TCRdb's processing, not the study's, gives the V and J calls here. This sample's table lists 65,000 to 75,000 distinct CDR3 sequences. The ten largest clones capture approximately 1.5% of the sample.

From its cysteine to its phenylalanine, the CDR3 spans 11 amino acids. Only the protein is available. The germline V gene specifies SQVTM as CDR1 and ANQGSEA as CDR2. As for this clonotype: What this receptor recognizes is not known.

Material for sequencing was naive CXCR3- CD8+ T cells from blood. In the paper's terms, the cell subset or site label means: CD45RO-CCR7+CD27+CD95- naive CD8+ T cells lacking CXCR3 (TNR3-). The sequence links TRBV29-1 to TRBJ1-2. The clonotype comes from a human donor in good health. Some clones in this sample may be carry-over from other donors' samples. The CDR3 has the sequence CSVGKVYGYTF.